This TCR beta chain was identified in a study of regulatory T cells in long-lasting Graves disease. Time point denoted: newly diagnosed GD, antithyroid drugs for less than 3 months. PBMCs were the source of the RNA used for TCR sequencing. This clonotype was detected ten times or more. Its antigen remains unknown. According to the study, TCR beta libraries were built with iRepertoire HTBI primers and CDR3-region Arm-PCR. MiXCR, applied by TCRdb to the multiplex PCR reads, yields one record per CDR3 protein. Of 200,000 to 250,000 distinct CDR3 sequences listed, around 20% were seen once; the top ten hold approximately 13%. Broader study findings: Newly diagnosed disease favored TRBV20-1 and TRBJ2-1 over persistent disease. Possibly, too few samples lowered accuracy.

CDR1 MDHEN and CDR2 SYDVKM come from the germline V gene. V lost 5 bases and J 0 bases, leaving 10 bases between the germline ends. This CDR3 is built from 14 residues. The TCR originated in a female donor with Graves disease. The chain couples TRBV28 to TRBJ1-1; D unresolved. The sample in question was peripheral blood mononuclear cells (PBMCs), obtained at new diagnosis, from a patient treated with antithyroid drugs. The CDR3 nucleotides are TGTGCCAGCAGTAGAAAAAACCTGAACACTGAAGCTTTCTTT. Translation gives CASSRKNLNTEAFF.